This entry concerns a single T cell receptor beta chain. Its antigen is unknown. The same CDR3 is also encoded by other DNA sequences in this sample. TCRdb keeps only in-frame clones here, not all; method: immunoSEQ multiplex PCR. The table shows 120,000 to 150,000 clones, with 75% to 95% occurring only once. This record comes from a study of T cell responses to AZD1222 COVID-19 vaccine. Findings of the study overall: Just six or seven AZD1222 recipients tested seropositive at baseline. Repertoire sampling was restricted to post-peak T cell response timepoints.

Germline-derived CDR1 and CDR2 are SGHAT and FQNNGV. The CDR3 is 14 amino acids. V was shortened by 5 bases and J by 4 bases, with 14 bases between the two germline ends. This receptor was obtained from an adult in good health. This specimen consisted of peripheral blood, obtained on day 0 of MenACWY control vaccination. V and J are TRBV11-2 and TRBJ1-1; D possibly corresponds to TRBD1 (5 bases). In DNA form, the CDR3 reads TGTGCCAGCAGCCTGGGGAGGGGAGGCACTGAAGCTTTCTTT. Its protein product is CASSLGRGGTEAFF.